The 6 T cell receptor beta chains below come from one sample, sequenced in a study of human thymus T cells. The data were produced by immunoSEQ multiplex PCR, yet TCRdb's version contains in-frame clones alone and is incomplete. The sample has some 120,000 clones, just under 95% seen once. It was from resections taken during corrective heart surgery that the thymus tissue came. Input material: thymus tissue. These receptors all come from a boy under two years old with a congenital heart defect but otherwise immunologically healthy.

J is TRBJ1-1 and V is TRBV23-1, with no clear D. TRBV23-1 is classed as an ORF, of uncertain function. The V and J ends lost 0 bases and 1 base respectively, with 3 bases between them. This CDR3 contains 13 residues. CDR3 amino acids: CASSQSRNTEAFF. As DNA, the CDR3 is TGCGCCAGCAGTCAATCCCGGAACACTGAAGCTTTCTTT.

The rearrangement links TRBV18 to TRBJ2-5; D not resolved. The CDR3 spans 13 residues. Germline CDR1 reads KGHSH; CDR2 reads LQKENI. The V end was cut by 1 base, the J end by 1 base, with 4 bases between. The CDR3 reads CASSPRVQETQYF. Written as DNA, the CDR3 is TGTGCCAGCTCACCACGTGTCCAAGAGACCCAGTACTTC.

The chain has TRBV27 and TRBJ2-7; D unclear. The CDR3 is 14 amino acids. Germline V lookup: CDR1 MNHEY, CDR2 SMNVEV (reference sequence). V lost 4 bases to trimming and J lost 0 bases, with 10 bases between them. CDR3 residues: CASSSPKSSYEQYF. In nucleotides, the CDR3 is TGTGCCAGCAGTTCACCGAAAAGCTCCTACGAGCAGTACTTC.

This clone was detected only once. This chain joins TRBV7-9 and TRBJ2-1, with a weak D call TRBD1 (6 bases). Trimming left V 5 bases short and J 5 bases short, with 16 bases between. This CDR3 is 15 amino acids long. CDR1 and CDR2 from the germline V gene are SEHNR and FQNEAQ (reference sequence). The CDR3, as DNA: TGTGCCAGCAGCCGCCTGGGACATAAAAACAATGAGCAGTTCTTC. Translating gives CASSRLGHKNNEQFF.

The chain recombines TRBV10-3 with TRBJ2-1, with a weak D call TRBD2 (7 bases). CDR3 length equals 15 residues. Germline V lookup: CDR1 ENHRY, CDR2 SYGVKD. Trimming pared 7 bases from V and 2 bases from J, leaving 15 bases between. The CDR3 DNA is TGTGCCATCACCTCAGAGGGGGGGCCCTACAATGAGCAGTTCTTC. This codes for CAITSEGGPYNEQFF.

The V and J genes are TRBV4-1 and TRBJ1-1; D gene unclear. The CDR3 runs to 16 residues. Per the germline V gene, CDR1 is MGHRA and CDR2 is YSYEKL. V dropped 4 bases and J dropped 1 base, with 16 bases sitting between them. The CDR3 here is CASSPSIRRPNTEAFF. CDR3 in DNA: TGCGCCAGCAGCCCATCCATTCGACGGCCGAACACTGAAGCTTTCTTT.